This is a list of T cell receptor beta chains from one sample in a study of shared clonotypes between healthy human individuals. The repertoire was sequenced with immunoSEQ multiplex PCR; TCRdb's copy has only in-frame clones and lacks some. The table has roughly 1 million clones, about 77% seen once; the top ten hold nearly 1.5%. Sample: memory CD4+ T cells sorted from blood. Source of these receptors: a man aged 18 to 29 in good health. Each CDR3 is given without its conserved first and last residue.

>TRBV18
ASSPIGQETQY
>TRBV28
ASSITGGSNSPLH
>TRBV18
ASSQSQRGETQY
>TRBV11-1
ASSLLQGGGSPLH
>TRBV30
AWSVGLAQETQY
>TRBV5-1
ASSFNRGPQYEQY
>TRBV6-1
ASRTWDSTDTQY
>TRBV11-2
ASSSDRAAGYT
>TRBV7-2
ASSFQGMGNTEAF
>TRBV10-3
AISESSRQETQY
>TRBV5-1
ASSSLTGGTTEAF
>TRBV6-5
ASSAGTGLNTEAF
>TRBV19
ASSYGQGPTDTQY
>TRBV5-4
ASSSLDRGLADTEAF
>TRBV25-1
ASSEFGTAQETQY
>TRBV30
AWSVKGLGLGDTQY
>TRBV7-2
ASSLGGGSSDTQY